These 12 T cell receptor beta chains share one sample of origin, sequenced in a study of siplizumab effects on memory and regulatory T cells. The assay was immunoSEQ multiplex PCR, and TCRdb's table has in-frame clones only and misses some. The data show over 85,000 clones, 90% to 95% seen once. Material: CD4+ T cells sorted from blood. The receptors were gathered from a human donor in good health.

V usage is TRBV19 and J usage is TRBJ2-5; D remains unclear. Trimming removed 3 bases from V and 2 bases from J, with 13 bases in between. This CDR3 is 15 amino acids long. The germline gives CDR1 LNHDA, CDR2 SQIVND (reference sequence). The CDR3 reads CASSISRIPQETQYF. CDR3 bases: TGTGCCAGTAGTATTTCGCGGATCCCTCAAGAGACCCAGTACTTC.

The rearrangement links TRBV5-1 to TRBJ2-5; D possibly corresponds to TRBD1 (5 bases). V lost 4 bases and J lost 5, with 15 bases in between. Germline V gives CDR1 SGHRS, CDR2 YFSETQ. The CDR3 extends over 14 amino acids. The CDR3 sequence is CASSKQGIGETQYF. DNA of the CDR3: TGCGCCAGCAGCAAGCAGGGTATCGGCGAGACCCAGTACTTC.

The V and J genes are TRBV27 and TRBJ2-3; TRBD1 might be the D (5 bases). The CDR3 sequence is 14 residues long. The germline V gene encodes CDR1 MNHEY and CDR2 SMNVEV (reference sequence). Trimming took off 4 bases at V and 7 bases at J, with 15 bases between the two ends. This chain's CDR3 is CASSSRAQGHTQYF. CDR3 nucleotide sequence: TGTGCCAGCAGTTCGAGAGCCCAGGGCCATACGCAGTATTTT.

The V gene is TRBV19, the J gene TRBJ1-2; the match to TRBD1 covers 7 bases. Trimming cost V 6 bases and J 0 bases; bases outside gene matches: 7. The CDR3 extends over 15 amino acids. Germline assignment: CDR1 LNHDA and CDR2 SQIVND (reference sequence). CDR3 loop: CASRRAGTANYGYTF. The DNA of the CDR3 is TGTGCCAGTAGACGCGCCGGGACAGCTAACTATGGCTACACCTTC.

This clone was seen a single time. The chain couples TRBV7-9 to TRBJ2-2, with no clear D. V was clipped by 5 bases and J by 5 bases, with 9 bases between them. CDR3 length: 13 residues. Germline lookup yields CDR1 SEHNR and CDR2 FQNEAQ (reference sequence). The CDR3 DNA is TGTGCCAGCAGCCCCGCTAGGACCGGGGAGCTGTTTTTT. It codes for CASSPARTGELFF.

The chain couples TRBV20-1 to TRBJ2-5, with a tentative D call TRBD2 (6 bases). Trimming took off 7 bases at V and 11 bases at J, with 17 bases between the two ends. CDR3 size: 11 residues. CDR1 and CDR2 from the germline V gene are DFQATT and SNEGSKA (reference sequence). This chain's CDR3 is CSVLSGVGQYF. The CDR3 DNA is TGCAGTGTTTTATCGGGGGTTGGGCAGTACTTC.

V usage is TRBV7-6 and J usage is TRBJ2-1; 8 bases fit TRBD2. The CDR3 has 16 residues. Germline V gene data show CDR1 as SGHVS and CDR2 as FNYEAQ. J was trimmed by 6 bases and V by 7 bases; bases with no gene match: 14. The CDR3 DNA reads TGTGCCAGCACCGCCCTCCGGGAGGGGAAGAGCAATGAGCAGTTCTTC. It encodes CASTALREGKSNEQFF. Filled out from reference TRBV7-6 and TRBJ2-1, the complete variable domain reads GAGVSQSPRYKVTKRGQDVALRCDPISGHVSLYWYRQALGQGPEFLTYFNYEAQQDKSGLPNDRFSAERPEGSISTLTIQRTEQRDSAMYRCASTALREGKSNEQFFGPGTRLTVL.

This rearrangement joins TRBV5-6 to TRBJ2-1, with 9 bases lining up with TRBD2. Germline loops: CDR1 SGHDT, CDR2 YYEEEE. The CDR3 loop spans 16 amino acids. Trimming removed 1 base from V and 6 bases from J; junction bases left unmatched: 8. The CDR3 coding sequence is TGTGCCAGCAGCTTGCCGGGACTAGCATGGGGCAATGAGCAGTTCTTC. Its protein is CASSLPGLAWGNEQFF. The full variable domain, completed using reference TRBV5-6 and TRBJ2-1, is DAGVTQSPTHLIKTRGQQVTLRCSPKSGHDTVSWYQQALGQGPQFIFQYYEEEERQRGNFPDRFSGHQFPNYSSELNVNALLLGDSALYLCASSLPGLAWGNEQFFGPGTRLTVL.

The chain joins TRBV5-1 to TRBJ2-6, with D perhaps matching TRBD1 (6 bases). Germline V gene lookup returns CDR1 SGHRS and CDR2 YFSETQ. The CDR3 extends over 16 amino acids. V was clipped by 5 bases and J by 3 bases, with 15 bases between them. The DNA of the CDR3 is TGCGCCAGCAGACAGGGCCCCTTTGGTGGGGCCAACGTCCTGACTTTC. It codes for CASRQGPFGGANVLTF.

This chain uses TRBV10-1 with TRBJ1-2; perhaps TRBD1 as D (5 bases). Germline V gene data show CDR1 as WNHNN and CDR2 as SYGVQD (reference sequence). This CDR3 has 13 residues. V gave up 0 bases and J gave up 4 bases, with 6 bases separating them. The DNA of the CDR3 is TGCGCCAGCAGTGAGTCCAGGGCCTATGGCTACACCTTC. It encodes CASSESRAYGYTF.

This clone was recorded a few times. The rearrangement links TRBV2 to TRBJ1-1; 8 positions agree with TRBD1. CDR1 is SNHLY and CDR2 is FYNNEI in the germline V gene. Germline trimming cut 5 bases from V and 5 bases from J; bases unmatched to any gene: 10. The CDR3 covers 15 residues. The CDR3 sequence is CASSPDRGGGTEAFF. The CDR3 DNA reads as TGTGCCAGCAGTCCCGACAGGGGAGGAGGGACTGAAGCTTTCTTT.

V gene TRBV27 combines with J gene TRBJ2-7; no definite D call. Trimming removed 7 bases at V and 2 bases at J, with 12 bases between. The germline CDR1 and CDR2 sequences are MNHEY and SMNVEV (reference sequence). CDR3 length: 13 residues. CDR3 sequence reads: CASTSSNPYEQYF. DNA of the CDR3: TGTGCCAGCACTTCATCGAATCCCTACGAGCAGTACTTC.